The 22 T cell receptor beta chains below were found in one sample sequenced in a study of blood T cell repertoires in COVID-19. Data came from immunoSEQ multiplex PCR; TCRdb stores just in-frame clones and leaves some out. The top ten hold about 3.6% of the sample, which has 250,000 to 300,000 clones, about 88% seen once. Sequences were obtained from peripheral blood. The receptors were sampled from a man aged 18-30 years with active or convalescent COVID-19.

The V gene is TRBV2, the J gene TRBJ2-7; D is undetermined. The CDR3 is 15 residues long. Germline CDR1 reads SNHLY; CDR2 reads FYNNEI. The germline V and J ends were trimmed by 6 bases and 3 bases, with 18 bases remaining between them. Here the CDR3 reads CASRGLLLKDYEQYF. CDR3 DNA sequence: TGTGCCAGCAGGGGCCTTCTCCTAAAGGACTACGAGCAGTACTTC.

About this clone itself: Other nucleotide sequences in the sample specify the same CDR3. The V and J genes are TRBV11-3 and TRBJ2-7, with 9 bases that match TRBD1. This CDR3 has 13 residues. Germline V gene data show CDR1 as SGHNT and CDR2 as YENEEA. Trimming took 5 bases from V and 3 from J; bases not matched to a gene: 2. CDR3 sequence (DNA): TGTGCCAGCAGCCTGGACAGGGGCTACGAGCAGTACTTC. This encodes CASSLDRGYEQYF.

The rearrangement links TRBV29-1 to TRBJ2-1; 9 bases map to TRBD2. There are 13 residues in the CDR3. Looked up from germline, CDR1 is SQVTM and CDR2 is ANQGSEA. J gave up 5 bases and V 6 bases, and 5 bases lay outside the gene matches. CDR3 DNA: TGCAGCGTCGGCGGGACTAGCAACAATGAGCAGTTCTTC. This sequence encodes CSVGGTSNNEQFF.

The chain joins TRBV19 to TRBJ2-7, with a tentative D call TRBD1 (6 bases). V dropped 4 bases and J dropped 7 bases, with 14 bases sitting between them. CDR1 and CDR2 (germline): LNHDA, SQIVND (reference sequence). The CDR3 contains 13 residues. CDR3 DNA: TGTGCCAGTAGTAGCAACAGGGCTCGGGAGCAGTACTTC. This sequence encodes CASSSNRAREQYF.

This clone is a singleton in its sample. This rearrangement joins TRBV2 to TRBJ2-3, with D possibly being TRBD2 (6 bases). Germline V CDR1 and CDR2: SNHLY, FYNNEI. The CDR3 has 13 residues. Trimming cost V 11 bases and J 2 bases, with 14 bases left between them. This CDR3 is CACRRDFTDTQYF. CDR3 coding DNA: TGTGCCTGTCGAAGGGACTTCACAGATACGCAGTATTTT.

The chain's CDR3 is CASSPDRTEQFF. CDR3 nucleotides: TGTGCCAGCTCCCCCGACAGGACAGAGCAGTTCTTC. The chain joins TRBV18 to TRBJ2-1, with a possible D match to TRBD1 (6 bases). Germline values: CDR1 KGHSH, CDR2 LQKENI. The CDR3 covers 12 residues. V lost 6 bases to trimming and J lost 10 bases, with 13 bases between them.

The chain uses TRBV25-1 and TRBJ1-2; 11 positions match TRBD1. The CDR3 length is 14 residues. Germline-derived CDR1 and CDR2 are MGHDK and SYGVNS. Trimming at V came to 4 bases and at J to 7 bases, leaving 5 bases not matched to a gene. CDR3 nucleotide sequence: TGTGCCAGCAGTGGGACCGGGACAGGGGGTGGCTACACCTTC. This codes for CASSGTGTGGGYTF.

The chain recombines TRBV18 with TRBJ1-6; TRBD1 agrees at 9 bases. The CDR3 spans 15 residues. From germline, CDR1 is KGHSH and CDR2 LQKENI. V shed 3 bases, J shed 7 bases, and the junction held 4 bases outside the gene matches. Here the CDR3 reads CASSPDRGYNSPLHF. CDR3 sequence (DNA): TGTGCCAGCTCACCCGACAGGGGGTACAATTCACCCCTCCACTTT.

The chain uses TRBV18 and TRBJ2-7; 10 bases match TRBD1. V was pared by 3 bases and J by 1 base, with 9 bases of the junction left unmatched. This CDR3 has 17 residues. CDR1 and CDR2 (germline): KGHSH, LQKENI. The CDR3 sequence is CASSPRARQGASYEQYF. CDR3 DNA sequence: TGTGCCAGCTCACCTCGGGCCCGACAGGGGGCTTCCTACGAGCAGTACTTC.

The chain couples TRBV6-5 to TRBJ1-2, with D possibly TRBD1 on 5 matching bases. Per germline, CDR1 MNHEY and CDR2 SVGAGI. This CDR3 has 15 amino acids. Deletions cut 6 bases from V and 4 bases from J, with 18 bases between. CDR3: CASSLSLQGPYGYTF. Written as DNA, the CDR3 is TGTGCCAGCAGCCTATCCCTCCAGGGCCCCTATGGCTACACCTTC.

This chain uses TRBV2 with TRBJ1-1; TRBD1 matches 7 bases. V shed 4 bases, J shed 4 bases, and the junction held 3 bases outside the gene matches. Germline V CDR1 and CDR2: SNHLY, FYNNEI. CDR3 length equals 13 residues. The CDR3 protein is CASSAGGRTEAFF. In nucleotides, the CDR3 is TGTGCCAGCAGTGCAGGGGGGCGCACTGAAGCTTTCTTT.

The chain employs TRBV7-3 and TRBJ2-2; D unclear. Per germline, CDR1 SGHTA and CDR2 FQGTGA. V dropped 3 bases and J dropped 10 bases, with 15 bases sitting between them. The CDR3 sequence is 14 residues long. The CDR3 coding sequence is TGTGCCAGCAGCTTTCTCCGTAATAGCCCGGAGCTGTTTTTT. It is translated as CASSFLRNSPELFF. Using reference TRBV7-3 and TRBJ2-2 for the parts outside the CDR3, the full variable domain is GAGVSQTPSNKVTEKGKYVELRCDPISGHTALYWYRQSLGQGPEFLIYFQGTGAADDSGLPNDRFFAVRPEGSVSTLKIQRTERGDSAVYLCASSFLRNSPELFFGEGSRLTVL.

V gene TRBV7-6 combines with J gene TRBJ2-2, with D perhaps TRBD1 (5 bases). Trimming cost V 5 bases and J 8 bases, with 21 bases left between them. In germline, CDR1 is SGHVS, CDR2 FNYEAQ. The CDR3 covers 16 residues. This CDR3 reads CASSPWGSVAAGELFF. The DNA for the CDR3 is TGTGCCAGCAGCCCTTGGGGCTCAGTTGCGGCTGGGGAGCTGTTTTTT.

This chain links TRBV24-1 with TRBJ2-5; maybe TRBD1 (7 bases). Deletions cut 4 bases from V and 2 bases from J, with 16 bases between. This CDR3 has 16 amino acids. Germline values: CDR1 KGHDR, CDR2 SFDVKD. The CDR3 sequence: CATSEPGQGGQETQYF. In nucleotides, the CDR3 is TGTGCCACCAGTGAGCCAGGGCAGGGGGGTCAAGAGACCCAGTACTTC.

This clone was counted only a few times. This chain uses TRBV13 with TRBJ2-7, with TRBD2 matching 8 bases. CDR3 length: 14 amino acids. Germline V gene sequence: CDR1 PRHDT, CDR2 FYEKMQ (reference sequence). Trimming cost V 6 bases and J 2 bases; bases outside gene matches: 6. The CDR3 loop is CASRSTSGTYEQYF. In nucleotides, the CDR3 is TGTGCCAGCAGATCAACTAGCGGAACCTACGAGCAGTACTTC.

This clone was seen only once. The V and J genes are TRBV27 and TRBJ1-5, with D possibly TRBD1 on 6 matching bases. V shed 6 bases and J shed 1 base, with 10 bases lying between them. This CDR3 has 14 residues. Germline values: CDR1 MNHEY, CDR2 SMNVEV (reference sequence). In DNA form, the CDR3 reads TGTGCCAGCAGACAGGGAGTGAGCAATCAGCCCCAGCATTTT. Its protein product is CASRQGVSNQPQHF.

The chain uses TRBV20-1 and TRBJ2-3; D not certain. The CDR3 is made up of 11 amino acids. Looked up from germline, CDR1 is DFQATT and CDR2 is SNEGSKA (reference sequence). V shed 5 bases and J shed 6 bases, with 9 bases lying between them. The CDR3 spells CSAGPWDTQYF. The CDR3 DNA reads as TGCAGTGCTGGCCCTTGGGATACGCAGTATTTT.

The V and J genes are TRBV2 and TRBJ2-3; 7 nucleotides agree with TRBD1. Trimming took 3 bases from V and 2 from J; bases not matched to a gene: 2. CDR3 size: 14 residues. Germline lookup yields CDR1 SNHLY and CDR2 FYNNEI. The CDR3 bases are TGTGCCAGCAGTGATACAGGGGCCACAGATACGCAGTATTTT. This translates into CASSDTGATDTQYF.

This clone appeared a single time. V gene TRBV4-1 combines with J gene TRBJ2-7; D unresolved. The germline gives CDR1 MGHRA, CDR2 YSYEKL. V gave up 4 bases and J gave up 1 base, with 8 bases separating them. There are 13 residues in the CDR3. This CDR3 is CASSPSPSYEQYF. DNA of the CDR3: TGCGCCAGCAGCCCGAGTCCTTCCTACGAGCAGTACTTC.

The chain links TRBV11-2 to TRBJ1-4; D possibly corresponds to TRBD1 (5 bases). Germline V gene data show CDR1 as SGHAT and CDR2 as FQNNGV. The CDR3 has 15 amino acids. The ends were cut back, 0 bases at V and 6 bases at J, with 11 bases in the middle. CDR3 loop: CASSLDFAQDEKLFF. CDR3 DNA: TGTGCCAGCAGCTTAGATTTTGCACAGGATGAAAAACTGTTTTTT.

This clone was counted a few times. This sequence joins TRBV3-1 (or the pseudogene TRBV3-2) and TRBJ2-7; 8 positions match TRBD1. From germline, CDR1 is LGHDT and CDR2 YNNKEL (reference sequence). The V and J ends lost 5 bases and 3 bases, in that order; junction bases with no gene match: 9. The CDR3 consists of 15 residues. This CDR3 reads CASSLRTGSIYEQYF. CDR3 nucleotide sequence: TGTGCCAGCAGCTTACGGACAGGGTCCATCTACGAGCAGTACTTC.

This clone was found a few times. The chain uses TRBV6-5 and TRBJ2-5; TRBD1 aligns across 7 bases. Trimming at V came to 2 bases and at J to 0 bases, leaving 6 bases not matched to a gene. CDR1 is MNHEY and CDR2 is SVGAGI in the germline V gene. The CDR3 contains 16 residues. The CDR3 DNA is TGTGCCAGCAGTTACACCCACGGGACAGACCAAGAGACCCAGTACTTC. It translates to CASSYTHGTDQETQYF.